The present entry profiles one T cell receptor beta chain with its context. Its target is unknown. The CDR3 spans 14 residues. The data are from a study of cytomegalovirus exposure and HLA in healthy donors. Findings and limits, study-wide: A list of 150 or so TCR beta chains associated with cytomegalovirus was given. Association of a missense DCLRE1C variant with TCR beta V- and J-gene trimming was reported in a later analysis.

The PCR used 60 Vbeta and 13 Jbeta primers. Sequencing used immunoSEQ multiplex PCR; TCRdb keeps in-frame clones, though not all of them. The repertoire holds over 100,000 clones, with about 70% as singletons. This TCR was sampled from a man in his thirties or forties in good health and CMV-seropositive. The chain recombines TRBV1 with TRBJ2-1; the table names TRBD1, a call not compared with the DNA. TRBV1 is a pseudogene locus. Material for sequencing was PBMCs. The CDR3 sequence is CTSSQERRGNEQFF. CDR3 coding DNA: TGCACCAGCAGCCAAGAGAGAAGGGGCAATGAGCAGTTCTTC.